The 27 T cell receptor beta chains reported below all come from one sample, sequenced in a study of blood T cell repertoires in COVID-19. TCRdb keeps only in-frame clones here, not all; method: immunoSEQ multiplex PCR. The data show tens of thousands of clones, 88% seen once. The specimen was peripheral blood. Receptor source: a woman over 75 with active COVID-19.

The rearrangement joins TRBV5-4 to TRBJ2-1; a possible D gene is TRBD2 (6 bases). The CDR3 is 13 residues long. From germline, CDR1 is SGHNT and CDR2 YYREEE (reference sequence). The ends were cut back, 4 bases at V and 6 bases at J, with 11 bases in the middle. The chain's CDR3 is CASSPLTSNEQFF. CDR3 coding DNA: TGTGCCAGCAGCCCCCTGACTAGCAATGAGCAGTTCTTC.

The chain joins TRBV6-5 to TRBJ2-7; tentative D call: TRBD1 (7 bases). CDR3 size: 16 residues. Trimming stripped 2 bases from V and 5 bases from J, with 19 bases between. The germline gives CDR1 MNHEY, CDR2 SVGAGI. The CDR3: CASSYQGGNRGHEQYF. CDR3 coding DNA: TGTGCCAGCAGTTACCAGGGGGGAAACAGGGGCCACGAGCAGTACTTC.

This chain's CDR3 is CASSPSGAPRSGANVLTF. The CDR3 DNA follows: TGTGCCAGCAGCCCCAGTGGGGCGCCCCGCTCTGGGGCCAACGTCCTGACTTTC. This chain links TRBV9 with TRBJ2-6; D possibly corresponds to TRBD1 (5 bases). CDR3 size: 18 residues. Per germline, CDR1 SGDLS and CDR2 YYNGEE. Trimming pared 4 bases from V and 0 bases from J, leaving 17 bases between.

The rearrangement joins TRBV6-6 to TRBJ1-2; D not certain. The CDR3 is 15 amino acids. Germline-derived CDR1 and CDR2 are MNHNY and SVGAGI (reference sequence). Trimming pared 2 bases from V and 4 bases from J, leaving 14 bases between. CDR3 nucleotide sequence: TGTGCCAGCAGTTACGCTACAGACAAAATCTATGGCTACACCTTC. Translated: CASSYATDKIYGYTF.

V and J are TRBV7-2 and TRBJ2-7; the D gene is possibly TRBD2 (5 bases). V was cut by 7 bases and J by 5 bases, with 15 bases left in between. This CDR3 has 13 amino acids. Germline-derived CDR1 and CDR2 are SGHTA and FQGNSA. CDR3 in DNA: TGTGCCAGCACCCCATCGGGGTTGGACGAGCAGTACTTC. Its protein product is CASTPSGLDEQYF.

The V call is TRBV5-1, the J call TRBJ2-1; unclear D gene. Germline-derived CDR1 and CDR2 are SGHRS and YFSETQ. Trimming left V 1 base short and J 3 bases short, with 14 bases between. The CDR3 is 16 residues long. CDR3 sequence: CASSLIVGAVYNEQFF. The DNA of the CDR3 is TGCGCCAGCAGCTTGATAGTAGGCGCGGTCTACAATGAGCAGTTCTTC.

This clone was seen a handful of times. The chain has TRBV5-1 and TRBJ2-7; TRBD2 agrees at 9 bases. CDR1 and CDR2 (germline): SGHRS, YFSETQ. CDR3 size: 15 residues. Germline trimming cut 5 bases from V and 0 bases from J; bases unmatched to any gene: 6. Written as DNA, the CDR3 is TGCGCCAGCAGATTTAGCGGGAGAGGCTCCTACGAGCAGTACTTC. This sequence encodes CASRFSGRGSYEQYF.

This sequence joins TRBV7-8 and TRBJ2-5, with 9 nucleotides matching TRBD2. Per germline, CDR1 SGHVS and CDR2 FQNEAQ. CDR3 length: 15 amino acids. V lost 4 bases, J lost 5 bases, and 8 bases stayed unmatched. Here the CDR3 DNA reads TGTGCCAGCAGCTATTTTAGCGGGAGTAGGGAGACCCAGTACTTC. It specifies CASSYFSGSRETQYF.

The chain recombines TRBV7-2 with TRBJ2-7, with 7 bases identical to TRBD2. The CDR3 contains 14 residues. V was pared by 0 bases and J by 6 bases, with 5 bases of the junction left unmatched. Per germline, CDR1 SGHTA and CDR2 FQGNSA. CDR3: CASSLAEGLGEQYF. Written as DNA, the CDR3 is TGTGCCAGCAGCTTAGCAGAAGGACTAGGCGAGCAGTACTTC.

V gene TRBV25-1 combines with J gene TRBJ2-2, with D unclear. The CDR3 is 13 residues long. With 6 bases removed from V and 3 bases from J, the gap between germline ends came to 8 bases. In germline, CDR1 is MGHDK, CDR2 SYGVNS. CDR3 in DNA: TGTGCCAGCAGAAATCAGGACACCGGGGAGCTGTTTTTT. Translation gives CASRNQDTGELFF.

The rearrangement links TRBV20-1 to TRBJ1-4; no firm D call. Looked up from germline, CDR1 is DFQATT and CDR2 is SNEGSKA (reference sequence). The ends were cut back, 3 bases at V and 7 bases at J, with 15 bases in the middle. This CDR3 spans 14 amino acids. CDR3 protein: CSASDQWSGEKLFF. CDR3 in DNA: TGCAGTGCTAGTGACCAGTGGTCGGGTGAAAAACTGTTTTTT.

The chain couples TRBV2 to TRBJ1-2, with D possibly matching TRBD1 (6 bases). Trimming removed 6 bases from V and 0 bases from J, with 11 bases in between. Germline V gene lookup returns CDR1 SNHLY and CDR2 FYNNEI. The CDR3 totals 14 residues. Here the CDR3 DNA reads TGTGCCAGCAGGGCGACAGGTGCTAACTATGGCTACACCTTC. Its protein product is CASRATGANYGYTF.

The rearrangement uses TRBV18 and TRBJ2-2; D might be TRBD2 (6 bases). Trimming took 3 bases from V and 4 from J, leaving 12 bases between them. The germline CDR1 and CDR2 sequences are KGHSH and LQKENI. This CDR3 is built from 15 residues. CDR3 protein: CASSPTRGSTGELFF. CDR3 sequence (DNA): TGTGCCAGCTCACCGACTAGAGGGTCCACCGGGGAGCTGTTTTTT. The full variable domain, its missing parts supplied by reference TRBV18 and TRBJ2-2, is NAGVMQNPRHLVRRRGQEARLRCSPMKGHSHVYWYRQLPEEGLKFMVYLQKENIIDESGMPKERFSAEFPKEGPSILRIQQVVRGDSAAYFCASSPTRGSTGELFFGEGSRLTVL.

The V gene is TRBV6-2 or TRBV6-3, the J gene TRBJ2-5; 9 bases are a match to TRBD2. Trimming removed 2 bases from V and 4 bases from J; junction bases left unmatched: 5. CDR1 and CDR2 from the germline V gene are MNHEY and SVGEGT. The CDR3 spans 15 residues. The DNA of the CDR3 is TGTGCCAGCAGTTACCCGGCGGGAGGGCGAGAGACCCAGTACTTC. Its protein product is CASSYPAGGRETQYF.

The chain combines TRBV11-3 with TRBJ2-7, with a weak D call TRBD2 (6 bases). Germline-derived CDR1 and CDR2 are SGHNT and YENEEA. The CDR3 is 13 residues long. V lost 3 bases and J 2 bases, leaving 8 bases between the germline ends. The CDR3 here is CASSLGGPYEQYF. The CDR3 DNA sequence: TGTGCCAGCAGCTTGGGGGGACCCTACGAGCAGTACTTC.

The V and J genes are TRBV6-2 or TRBV6-3 and TRBJ1-6; D ambiguous. This CDR3 has 13 residues. Germline values: CDR1 MNHEY, CDR2 SVGEGT. The ends were cut back, 0 bases at V and 13 bases at J, with 10 bases in the middle. The CDR3 DNA reads TGTGCCAGCAGTTACTCCAACCTACAGCCCCTCCACTTT. Its protein product is CASSYSNLQPLHF.

DNA for the CDR3: TGTGCCAGCAGTTTCATGCCCCAGGTTCCCACGCAGTATTTT. Translating gives CASSFMPQVPTQYF. The chain combines TRBV28 with TRBJ2-3; no firm D call. Trimming cost V 3 bases and J 9 bases, with 16 bases left between them. The CDR3 runs to 14 residues. Germline V CDR1 and CDR2: MDHEN, SYDVKM.

The chain joins TRBV20-1 to TRBJ2-5; 9 positions agree with TRBD1. J lost 3 bases, V lost 3 bases, and 2 bases had no gene match. Germline CDR1 and CDR2: DFQATT and SNEGSKA (reference sequence). The CDR3 extends over 13 amino acids. The chain's CDR3 is CSASWTGEETQYF. DNA of the CDR3: TGCAGTGCTAGTTGGACAGGGGAAGAGACCCAGTACTTC.

The chain recombines TRBV7-3 with TRBJ2-5; 13 positions match TRBD2. Germline V CDR1 and CDR2: SGHTA, FQGTGA. CDR3 length: 18 residues. With V trimmed by 5 bases and J by 1 base, 10 bases remained unmatched. The CDR3 protein is CASSLRLAGGPIQETQYF. CDR3 nucleotides: TGTGCCAGCAGCCTAAGACTAGCGGGAGGACCTATCCAAGAGACCCAGTACTTC.

As to this clone: Compared with germline, one end of the junction differs, possibly owing to a read error. This sequence joins TRBV30 and TRBJ1-1; TRBD1 matches at 7 bases. This CDR3 is built from 12 residues. Germline assignment: CDR1 GTSNPN and CDR2 SVGIG (reference sequence). The chain's CDR3 is CAWSGTGQVQIF. The DNA for the CDR3 is TGTGCCTGGAGTGGGACAGGTCAAGTCCAGATCTTT. Using reference TRBV30 and TRBJ1-1 for the parts outside the CDR3, the full variable domain is SQTIHQWPATLVQPVGSPLSLECTVEGTSNPNLYWYRQAAGRGLQLLFYSVGIGQISSEVPQNLSASRPQDRQFILSSKKLLLSDSGFYLCAWSGTGQVQIFGQGTRLTVV.

The rearrangement joins TRBV2 to TRBJ2-2; 10 nucleotides line up with TRBD2. CDR3 length equals 15 residues. Germline assignment: CDR1 SNHLY and CDR2 FYNNEI. V lost 7 bases to trimming and J lost 5 bases; unmatched junction nucleotides: 7. The CDR3: CASIASGSPTGELFF. The CDR3 bases are TGTGCCAGCATCGCTAGCGGGAGCCCAACCGGGGAGCTGTTTTTT.

The chain carries TRBV28 and TRBJ2-7; 8 positions agree with TRBD1. The length of the CDR3 is 14 residues. The germline gives CDR1 MDHEN, CDR2 SYDVKM. The junction had 9 bases not matched to a gene; V was cut back by 7 bases and J by 4 bases. The CDR3: CASIPGGARYEQYF. The CDR3 nucleotides read TGTGCCAGCATCCCAGGGGGCGCTCGATACGAGCAGTACTTC.

The chain recombines TRBV28 with TRBJ2-1, with D possibly TRBD1 on 5 matching bases. V dropped 6 bases and J dropped 7 bases, with 13 bases sitting between them. CDR1 and CDR2 from the germline V gene are MDHEN and SYDVKM. The CDR3 length is 13 residues. CDR3 in DNA: TGTGCCAGCAGAGACAGTCCCTTTAATGAGCAGTTCTTC. This sequence encodes CASRDSPFNEQFF. Drawing the rest from reference TRBV28 and TRBJ2-1, the complete variable domain is DVKVTQSSRYLVKRTGEKVFLECVQDMDHENMFWYRQDPGLGLRLIYFSYDVKMKEKGDIPEGYSVSREKKERFSLILESASTNQTSMYLCASRDSPFNEQFFGPGTRLTVL.

This rearrangement joins TRBV5-4 to TRBJ1-2; 9 nucleotides match TRBD1. The CDR3 is 18 amino acids. J lost 4 bases, V lost 0 bases, and 13 bases had no gene match. The germline V gene encodes CDR1 SGHNT and CDR2 YYREEE (reference sequence). CDR3 amino acids: CASSLGGQGYQRGYGYTF. The CDR3 bases are TGTGCCAGCAGCTTGGGCGGACAGGGGTACCAAAGGGGCTATGGCTACACCTTC.

This clone was seen a single time. V and J are TRBV21-1 and TRBJ2-3; TRBD1 reflects the table's D call only, with no check against the DNA. TRBV21-1 counts as a pseudogene. The CDR3 is made up of 18 amino acids. CDR3 nucleotide sequence: TGTGCCAGCAGCAAACCTGTCGCAGGGGGCTGGGGGACAGATACGCAGTATTTT. It encodes CASSKPVAGGWGTDTQYF.

V gene TRBV29-1 combines with J gene TRBJ1-5; no reliable D call. This CDR3 comprises 13 residues. Germline CDR1 reads SQVTM; CDR2 reads ANQGSEA. V lost 5 bases and J 3 bases, leaving 11 bases between the germline ends. The CDR3 DNA follows: TGCAGCGTTCAAACAGAGATCAATCAGCCCCAGCATTTT. It codes for CSVQTEINQPQHF.

The chain couples TRBV30 to TRBJ1-2; 7 positions agree with TRBD1. CDR1 is GTSNPN, CDR2 SVGIG, per germline (reference sequence). The CDR3 covers 14 residues. The ends lost 1 base at V and 8 bases at J; junction bases unmatched: 10. CDR3 region: CAWSGPGRGYGYTF. The CDR3 DNA follows: TGTGCCTGGAGTGGCCCCGGCAGGGGGTACGGCTACACCTTC.